The entry below describes one TCR beta chain. What antigen it recognizes has not been identified. Base qualities are not recorded, but no much larger clone differs from it by a single base. Every sample was amplified as two independent genomic DNA replicates, using 0.5 ug for blood and roughly 1.6 ug for tumor or normal breast. TCRB sequencing of genomic DNA was carried out with the ImmunoSeq Intro kit according to the manufacturer's instructions. The multiplex PCR ran for 30 to 40 cycles using proprietary primers and spike-in control sequences for absolute quantification. Single-end 150-bp reads were used to sequence an 87-bp fragment spanning the CDR3 and the flanking V and J genes. Each lane of an Illumina MiSeq using version 3.0 chemistry carried seven multiplexed samples, with two replicates per sample. Per the source publication's procedure: The vendor's proprietary pipeline processed the raw data and merged both replicates into a single result for each sample. Clonotypes were defined as productive rearrangements sharing the V-gene family, CDR3 amino acid sequence and J-gene segment. Clonality was computed as 1 minus the normalized Shannon entropy (Pielou evenness) of TCRB abundances. To estimate T cell density, the total number of templates was divided by the number of input cells, which was inferred from the amount of DNA input. Recon, run with its default parameters, was used to estimate overall repertoire diversity and clonality. A clonotype was considered tumor-enriched if its abundance in tumor exceeded 0.1% and was at least 32-fold higher than its abundance in normal breast. Imported from immuneACCESS, the table was reduced by TCRdb to in-frame sequences with V and J called. These copies leave out some clones; in studies compared against another copy, an unresolved V gene accounts for under half, and the cause of the remainder is not known. From that table come the V and J calls and clone size; the DNA was used to work out D and trimming. A total of about 9,900 clones appear in this sample, 60% to 75% of them only once. The ten largest clones add up to 10% to 15% of the sample.

About 19-55 mg of tumor tissue was diced and typically yielded more than 2.5 ug of DNA. The study profiled bulk TCR beta-chain repertoires in matched peripheral blood, tumor and adjacent normal breast tissue taken from some 17 patients with early-stage breast cancer. Once resection was done, tumor tissue identified by eye was cut out and put into prechilled RNAlater. Tumor tissue (roughly 18-50 mg) was diced and then homogenized with a TissueLyser II in RLTplus buffer containing beta-mercaptoethanol and antifoaming agent. Genomic DNA was extracted with the Qiagen AllPrep DNA/RNA Mini kit. This sample was taken from a study of early stage breast cancer tumors (dated by TCRdb to about 2017). Background on the whole study: Of the roughly 16 invasive breast tumors, eleven to twelve were found to be estrogen receptor-positive, progesterone receptor-positive and HER2-negative. Of the 12 ER+/PR+/HER2- tumors, eight were classified as invasive ductal carcinomas and four as invasive lobular carcinomas. On average, each sample got 7.5 to 10-fold read coverage. Across all samples, 2 million to 3 million templates representing 1 million or so unique clonotypes were detected.

CDR3 length: 12 amino acids, cysteine to phenylalanine. CDR3 DNA is the only sequence kept; it has 36 bases, read in frame from the first base. V was cut back by 3 bases and J by 4 bases, leaving a gap of 6 bases between them. For CDR1 and CDR2, the germline V gene (reference sequence) lists LNHDA and SQIVND. General findings and caveats noted by the study authors: Compared with adjacent normal breast tissue, tumors had roughly 2.5-fold higher T cell density and higher clonality. Enriched TCRB sequences shared across patients were found to be mostly commonly generated sequences that were unlikely to play an important role in the tumor microenvironment. Chain pairing and functional markers such as CD4, CD8 and FOXP3 were not captured by bulk genomic DNA sequencing of unsorted cells. Greater similarity was observed between blood and normal breast repertoires than between blood and tumor repertoires, and tumor was distinguished from normal in about 90% of the 16 patients when each tissue was compared with blood. Because the cohort was small, a breakdown by tumor subtype could not be done.

This clonotype was sampled from a person between 60 and 70 years old with breast cancer. Sequencing used breast tumor tissue. The sequence links TRBV19 to TRBJ2-5, with an unclear D gene assignment. DNA sequence: TGTGCCAGTAGTATTGCTGGAGAGACCCAGTACTTC. Its protein reads: CASSIAGETQYF.